These 17 T cell receptor beta chains were all obtained from the same sample, sequenced in a study of shared clonotypes between healthy human individuals. Sequencing used immunoSEQ multiplex PCR; TCRdb keeps in-frame clones, though not all of them. The sample lists some 1.5 million clones, roughly 96% seen once, with 0.95% to 1.5% in the top ten. Sample: naive CD4+ T cells sorted from blood. The sample's subset: CD45RA+ positively selected. The receptors stem from a man between 25 and 39 years old in good health.

As regards this clone: In the same sample, other DNA sequences code for this CDR3. The chain joins TRBV6-1 to TRBJ2-7, with D perhaps matching TRBD1 (5 bases). Trimming cost V 0 bases and J 2 bases, with 5 bases left between them. CDR3 length equals 13 residues. CDR1 is MNHNS, CDR2 SASEGT, per germline. CDR3 region: CASSEARAYEQYF. In DNA form, the CDR3 reads TGTGCCAGCAGTGAAGCCAGGGCCTACGAGCAGTACTTC.

The CDR3 nucleotides are TGTGCCAGCAGTGAAGGTCTGAGAGGCGGGAGTAACATTCAGTACTTC. Translated: CASSEGLRGGSNIQYF. The chain carries TRBV2 and TRBJ2-4; TRBD2 matches at 7 bases. Germline CDR1 reads SNHLY; CDR2 reads FYNNEI. The CDR3 is 16 amino acids. V was clipped by 1 base and J by 7 bases; unmatched bases: 10.

This clone has just one count. J is TRBJ1-3 and V is TRBV5-1; 12 positions agree with TRBD1. V gave up 3 bases and J gave up 4 bases; unmatched junction bases: 5. Germline V gives CDR1 SGHRS, CDR2 YFSETQ. The CDR3 sequence is 16 residues long. The DNA for the CDR3 is TGCGCCAGCAGCTCGGGACAGGGGGCTGTCGGAAACACCATATATTTT. It is translated as CASSSGQGAVGNTIYF.

This rearrangement joins TRBV30 to TRBJ2-7; the D is unclear. CDR1 is GTSNPN, CDR2 SVGIG, per germline (reference sequence). This CDR3 is built from 12 residues. V was cut by 1 base and J by 4 bases, with 8 bases left in between. CDR3 sequence reads: CAWSDGPYEQYF. For the CDR3, the DNA is TGTGCCTGGAGTGATGGACCTTACGAGCAGTACTTC.

Of note for this clone: Distinct nucleotide sequences in the sample also encode this CDR3. This chain links TRBV5-1 with TRBJ2-7; D is tentatively TRBD1 or TRBD2 (5 bases each). This CDR3 is built from 14 residues. Trimming left V 0 bases short and J 0 bases short, with 7 bases between. CDR1 is SGHRS, CDR2 YFSETQ, per germline. CDR3 sequence reads: CASSLEGSSYEQYF. In DNA form, the CDR3 reads TGCGCCAGCAGCTTGGAGGGGAGCTCCTACGAGCAGTACTTC. Variable domain in full (rest from reference TRBV5-1 and TRBJ2-7): KAGVTQTPRYLIKTRGQQVTLSCSPISGHRSVSWYQQTPGQGLQFLFEYFSETQRNKGNFPGRFSGRQFSNSRSEMNVSTLELGDSALYLCASSLEGSSYEQYFGPGTRLTVT.

This chain connects TRBV11-2 to TRBJ2-5, with D possibly matching TRBD2 (6 bases). This CDR3 is built from 14 residues. Trimming stripped 3 bases from V and 5 bases from J, with 13 bases between. Germline V CDR1 and CDR2: SGHAT, FQNNGV. CDR3 in amino acids: CASSFGGIGETQYF. The CDR3, as DNA: TGTGCCAGCAGCTTTGGCGGGATCGGTGAGACCCAGTACTTC.

The rearrangement uses TRBV7-2 and TRBJ1-1, with D possibly TRBD1 on 5 matching bases. This CDR3 contains 14 residues. Trimming removed 4 bases from V and 1 base from J, with 10 bases in between. CDR1 and CDR2 from the germline V gene are SGHTA and FQGNSA. The CDR3 loop reads CASSSWGSNTEAFF. CDR3 sequence (DNA): TGTGCCAGCAGCTCCTGGGGCTCGAACACTGAAGCTTTCTTT.

CDR3 sequence reads: CASSLFETQYF. CDR3 in DNA: TGTGCCAGCAGCTTATTCGAGACCCAGTACTTC. V usage is TRBV2 and J usage is TRBJ2-5; D gene ambiguous. Germline CDR1 reads SNHLY; CDR2 reads FYNNEI. V was pared by 6 bases and J by 5 bases, with 7 bases between. This CDR3 contains 11 residues.

V and J are TRBV10-3 and TRBJ1-1; no reliable D call. The germline V gene encodes CDR1 ENHRY and CDR2 SYGVKD. This CDR3 has 13 residues. Trimming left V 6 bases short and J 4 bases short, with 12 bases between. The CDR3 loop reads CAIRGKGTTEAFF. DNA of the CDR3: TGTGCCATCAGGGGGAAGGGTACCACTGAAGCTTTCTTT.

The chain uses TRBV6-1 and TRBJ2-1; 10 bases are shared with TRBD2. V lost 6 bases to trimming and J lost 5 bases; unmatched junction nucleotides: 7. Germline CDR1 is MNHNS and CDR2 is SASEGT. The CDR3 is 15 amino acids. CDR3 sequence reads: CASSRLAGRDNEQFF. CDR3 nucleotides: TGTGCCAGCAGCCGACTAGCGGGCAGGGACAATGAGCAGTTCTTC.

The V call is TRBV9, the J call TRBJ2-1; D gene ambiguous. CDR3 size: 13 residues. V was shortened by 1 base and J by 6 bases, with 8 bases between the two germline ends. Germline lookup yields CDR1 SGDLS and CDR2 YYNGEE. The CDR3 here is CASSVSGSNEQFF. The CDR3 DNA sequence: TGTGCCAGCAGCGTAAGTGGGTCCAATGAGCAGTTCTTC.

V is TRBV19 and J is TRBJ2-1; TRBD1 is a possible D gene (6 bases). The ends were cut back, 4 bases at V and 0 bases at J, with 16 bases in the middle. The CDR3 runs to 17 residues. The germline V gene has CDR1 LNHDA and CDR2 SQIVND (reference sequence). CDR3 amino acids: CASSTPRGDSSYNEQFF. The CDR3 coding sequence is TGTGCCAGTAGTACCCCCAGGGGCGACAGCTCCTACAATGAGCAGTTCTTC.

The V gene is TRBV10-3, the J gene TRBJ2-7, with no clear D. The V end lost 5 bases, the J end lost 2 bases, and 7 bases lay between the germline ends. The CDR3 sequence is 12 residues long. The germline V gene has CDR1 ENHRY and CDR2 SYGVKD. The DNA of the CDR3 is TGTGCCATCAGTCCGGCCACCTACGAGCAGTACTTC. Its protein product is CAISPATYEQYF.

In regard to this clone: The same CDR3 can be traced to other DNA sequences in this sample. The chain is built from TRBV7-9 and TRBJ2-7; D unclear. The CDR3 is made up of 12 amino acids. CDR1 is SEHNR, CDR2 FQNEAQ, per germline (reference sequence). The V gene lost 1 base and the J gene lost 2 bases, with 3 bases spanning the gap. Here the CDR3 reads CASSLVTYEQYF. CDR3 DNA sequence: TGTGCCAGCAGCTTAGTCACCTACGAGCAGTACTTC.

The rearrangement links TRBV29-1 to TRBJ2-7; D remains unclear. V was cut by 2 bases and J by 2 bases, with 10 bases left in between. The V gene's germline CDR1 is SQVTM and CDR2 ANQGSEA. The CDR3 has 13 residues. CDR3 in amino acids: CSVESDKTYEQYF. CDR3 DNA sequence: TGCAGCGTTGAATCTGACAAAACCTACGAGCAGTACTTC.

The J gene is TRBJ1-5, the V gene TRBV19; D may be TRBD1 (6 bases). In germline, CDR1 is LNHDA, CDR2 SQIVND (reference sequence). The CDR3 covers 16 residues. Trimming stripped 4 bases from V and 3 bases from J, with 16 bases between. CDR3 in DNA: TGTGCCAGTAGTAGAAGTCGGACAGCTTACAATCAGCCCCAGCATTTT. It specifies CASSRSRTAYNQPQHF.

CDR3 nucleotide sequence: TGCGCCAGCAGCTTGGTTGGGCCGAACACTGAAGCTTTCTTT. Encoded protein: CASSLVGPNTEAFF. The chain carries TRBV5-1 and TRBJ1-1; D not resolved. V lost 0 bases and J 1 base, leaving 7 bases between the germline ends. The germline CDR1 and CDR2 sequences are SGHRS and YFSETQ. The CDR3 length is 14 residues.